This paragraph covers one T cell receptor (beta chain) sequence. The antigen is unknown. The germline V gene encodes CDR1 MDHEN and CDR2 SYDVKM. V dropped 5 bases and J dropped 8; count of bases not matched to a gene: 4. The CDR3 has 12 amino acids. The data stem from a study of Ad26.COV2.S vaccination and SARS-CoV-2 variants. Whole-study results and caveats: Vaccine and placebo groups showed comparable non-spike TCR breadth. Analyses that measured TCR breadth and depth may have underestimated total T cell responses. The authors reported substantial breadth in spike-specific CD8+ and CD4+ T cell responses after vaccination.

The sample's treatment: around 19 received Ad26.COV2.S at low or high dose, single or two shots; a few received placebo; per-sample allocation not given. At day 63 after the first vaccine or placebo injection, samples were drawn. Participants' vaccine, an Ad26 vector, delivered Wuhan-strain SARS-CoV-2 spike. The assay was immunoSEQ multiplex PCR, and TCRdb's table has in-frame clones only and misses some. Among around 450,000 clones, 80% to 90% were seen once, and the ten largest hold around 2.5%. The clonotype originates from a person aged 18-65 years who received the Ad26.COV2.S COVID-19 vaccine or a placebo. The input for sequencing was peripheral blood, taken in a trial of Ad26.COV2.S vaccine versus placebo. This chain joins TRBV28 and TRBJ1-2; the match to TRBD1 covers 8 bases. CDR3 sequence (DNA): TGTGCCAGCAGTGCGACAGGGGACGGCTACACCTTC. Amino acid sequence: CASSATGDGYTF.